The 7 T cell receptor beta chains below come from one sample, sequenced in a study of shared clonotypes between healthy human individuals. Clones were read by immunoSEQ multiplex PCR, and TCRdb kept only the in-frame ones, dropping some. The sample lists around 1,000,000 clones; around 77% were seen once. Material: memory CD4+ T cells from PBMCs. Subset meaning: CD45RA-negative fraction. All receptors derive from a man aged 18 to 30 in good health. Some clones in this sample may be carry-over from other donors' samples.

The rearrangement joins TRBV5-8 to TRBJ2-7; 9 positions agree with TRBD1. The germline gives CDR1 SGHTS, CDR2 YDEGEE. V lost 2 bases to trimming and J lost 5 bases; unmatched junction nucleotides: 8. This CDR3 region has 15 residues. The CDR3 region has the DNA TGTGCCAGCAGCTTTATACAGGGGGCTGGGGACGAGCAGTACTTC. It yields the protein CASSFIQGAGDEQYF.

The rearrangement uses TRBV2 and TRBJ2-7; no definite D call. Germline assignment: CDR1 SNHLY and CDR2 FYNNEI. The CDR3 spans 14 residues. Trimming took 0 bases from V and 0 from J, leaving 6 bases between them. The CDR3 nucleotides are TGTGCCAGCAGTGAAGCAGAAGGCTCCTACGAGCAGTACTTC. Amino acids: CASSEAEGSYEQYF.

V gene TRBV15 combines with J gene TRBJ1-5, with TRBD1 matching over 10 bases. The V segment lost 3 bases and the J segment 1 base; nucleotides outside the gene matches: 6. Germline values: CDR1 LNHNV, CDR2 YYDKDF (reference sequence). The CDR3 sequence is 17 residues long. The CDR3 DNA reads as TGTGCCACCAGCAGGTCACGACAGGGGGCCAGCAATCAGCCCCAGCATTTT. This encodes CATSRSRQGASNQPQHF.

The CDR3 protein is CASSLNARGLGTDTQYF. In DNA form, the CDR3 reads TGTGCCAGCAGCCTTAACGCCAGGGGATTGGGCACAGATACGCAGTATTTT. This rearrangement joins TRBV28 to TRBJ2-3, with D perhaps matching TRBD1 (6 bases). V was shortened by 6 bases and J by 1 base, with 20 bases between the two germline ends. The CDR3 covers 17 residues. CDR1 is MDHEN, CDR2 SYDVKM, per germline.

The chain links TRBV5-1 to TRBJ2-5, with TRBD1 matching over 10 bases. The CDR3 spans 15 residues. V trimming: 4 bases; J trimming: 6 bases; junction bases outside the gene matches: 9. CDR1 is SGHRS and CDR2 is YFSETQ in the germline V gene. CDR3 sequence: CASSTGTGEWKTQYF. In nucleotides, the CDR3 is TGCGCCAGCAGCACCGGGACAGGGGAGTGGAAGACCCAGTACTTC.

V gene TRBV5-4 combines with J gene TRBJ2-5; the D gene is possibly TRBD1 (6 bases). This CDR3 has 19 amino acids. The V gene's germline CDR1 is SGHNT and CDR2 YYREEE (reference sequence). V was trimmed by 0 bases and J by 3 bases, leaving 24 bases between them. The CDR3 nucleotides are TGTGCCAGCAGCTTGGGAGCGAGGACAGCCCCTTACGGAAAAGAGACCCAGTACTTC. Translated, it gives CASSLGARTAPYGKETQYF.

J is TRBJ2-7 and V is TRBV27; 10 nucleotides align to TRBD1. The trim removed 6 bases at V and 5 bases at J, leaving 4 bases unmatched. The CDR3 extends over 13 amino acids. Germline V gene data show CDR1 as MNHEY and CDR2 as SMNVEV (reference sequence). The CDR3 loop is CASSQTGGNEQYF. DNA of the CDR3: TGTGCCAGCAGCCAGACAGGGGGCAACGAGCAGTACTTC.